This T cell receptor (beta chain) comes out of a study of cytomegalovirus exposure and HLA in healthy donors. Per the germline V gene, CDR1 is SGHNT and CDR2 is YYREEE (reference sequence). The J segment lost 4 bases and the V segment lost 8 bases, leaving 10 bases of the junction unmatched. The CDR3 totals 15 residues. Those who donated were healthy bone marrow donors. Points from the study as a whole: The Asian-associated ancestry cluster reportedly had fewer N-insertions than the 666-donor mean in a later analysis. Rare TCR sequences dominated, though some public TCRs recurred in many donors.

PCR used 60 Vbeta primers and 13 Jbeta primers. Original analysis: The authors later counted about 80 million unique TCR beta chains, 9.5 million to 11 million of them shared. The data were produced by immunoSEQ multiplex PCR, yet TCRdb's version contains in-frame clones alone and is incomplete. V and J calls and clone size are given by that table; D and trimming were obtained from the DNA. In the table there are 150,000 to 200,000 clones, roughly 80% of which are singletons. As regards this clone: The antigen remains unidentified.

V usage is TRBV5-4 and J usage is TRBJ2-3; 10 bases are a match to TRBD2. This clonotype was sampled from a woman aged 18-35 years in good health and CMV-seronegative. The sequenced sample was PBMCs. CDR3 residues: CASTTASGSADTQYF. The CDR3 DNA reads as TGTGCCAGTACCACGGCTAGCGGGAGTGCAGATACGCAGTATTTT. The full variable domain, completed using reference TRBV5-4 and TRBJ2-3, is ETGVTQSPTHLIKTRGQQVTLRCSSQSGHNTVSWYQQALGQGPQFIFQYYREEENGRGNFPPRFSGLQFPNYSSELNVNALELDDSALYLCASTTASGSADTQYFGPGTRLTVL.